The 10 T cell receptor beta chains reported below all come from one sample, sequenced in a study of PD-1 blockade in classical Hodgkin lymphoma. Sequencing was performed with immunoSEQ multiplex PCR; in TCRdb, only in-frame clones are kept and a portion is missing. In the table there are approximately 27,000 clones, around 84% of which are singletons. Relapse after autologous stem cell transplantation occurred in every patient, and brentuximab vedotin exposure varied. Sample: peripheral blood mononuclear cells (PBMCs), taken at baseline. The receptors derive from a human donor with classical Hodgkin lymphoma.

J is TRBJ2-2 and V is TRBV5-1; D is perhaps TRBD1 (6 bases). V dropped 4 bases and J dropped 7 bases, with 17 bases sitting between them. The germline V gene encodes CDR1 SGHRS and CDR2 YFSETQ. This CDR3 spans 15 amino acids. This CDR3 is CASSDGTPGGGELFF. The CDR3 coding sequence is TGCGCCAGCAGCGACGGGACACCGGGTGGCGGGGAGCTGTTTTTT.

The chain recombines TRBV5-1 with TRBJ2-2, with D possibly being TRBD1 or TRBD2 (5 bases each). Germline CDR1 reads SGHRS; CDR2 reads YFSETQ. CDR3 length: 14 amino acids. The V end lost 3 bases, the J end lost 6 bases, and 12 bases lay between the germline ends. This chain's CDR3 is CASSSRTGPGELFF. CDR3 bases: TGCGCCAGCAGCTCAAGGACGGGACCCGGGGAGCTGTTTTTT.

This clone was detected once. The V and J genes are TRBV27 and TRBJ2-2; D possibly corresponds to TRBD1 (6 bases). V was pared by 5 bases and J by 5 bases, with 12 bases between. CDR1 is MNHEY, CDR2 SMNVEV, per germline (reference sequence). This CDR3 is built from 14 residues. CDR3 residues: CASSLGQYTGELFF. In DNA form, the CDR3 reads TGTGCCAGCAGTCTCGGACAGTATACCGGGGAGCTGTTTTTT.

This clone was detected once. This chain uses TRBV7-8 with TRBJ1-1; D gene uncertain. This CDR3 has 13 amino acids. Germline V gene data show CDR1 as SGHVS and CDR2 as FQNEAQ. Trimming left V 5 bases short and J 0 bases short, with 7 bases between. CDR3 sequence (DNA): TGTGCCAGCAGCCCCTGGTTGAACACTGAAGCTTTCTTT. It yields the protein CASSPWLNTEAFF.

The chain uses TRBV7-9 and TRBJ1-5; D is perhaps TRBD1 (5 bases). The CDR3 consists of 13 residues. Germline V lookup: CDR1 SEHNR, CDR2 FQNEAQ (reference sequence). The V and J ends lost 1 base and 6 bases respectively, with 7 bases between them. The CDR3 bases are TGTGCCAGCAGCTTAGGAGGGGTTCAGCCCCAGCATTTT. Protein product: CASSLGGVQPQHF.

The CDR3 loop is CASSSGRLNGKTQYF. CDR3 sequence (DNA): TGTGCCAGCAGCTCCGGTCGCCTAAACGGGAAGACCCAGTACTTC. The chain is built from TRBV12-1 and TRBJ2-5; the D call of TRBD2 is as the table states it, not checked on the DNA. TRBV12-1 is termed a pseudogene. This CDR3 comprises 15 residues.

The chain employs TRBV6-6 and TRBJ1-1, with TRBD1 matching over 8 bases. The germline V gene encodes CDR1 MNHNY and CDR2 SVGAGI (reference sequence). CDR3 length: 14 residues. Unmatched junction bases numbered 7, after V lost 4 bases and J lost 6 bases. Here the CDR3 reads CASSSDRAAPEAFF. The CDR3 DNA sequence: TGTGCCAGCAGTTCGGACAGGGCGGCCCCTGAAGCTTTCTTT.

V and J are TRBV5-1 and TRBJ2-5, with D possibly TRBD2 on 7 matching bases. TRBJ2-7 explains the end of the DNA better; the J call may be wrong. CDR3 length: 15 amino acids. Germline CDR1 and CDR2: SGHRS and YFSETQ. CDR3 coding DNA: TGCGCCAGCAGCTTGACTAGGGGGGGAGCCTACGAGCAGTACTTC. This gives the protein CASSLTRGGAYEQYF.

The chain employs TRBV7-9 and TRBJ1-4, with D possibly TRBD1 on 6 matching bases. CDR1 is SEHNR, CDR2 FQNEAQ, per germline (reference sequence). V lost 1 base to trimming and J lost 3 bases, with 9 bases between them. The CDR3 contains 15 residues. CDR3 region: CASSLDRVANEKLFF. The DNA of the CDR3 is TGTGCCAGCAGCTTAGACAGGGTGGCTAATGAAAAACTGTTTTTT.

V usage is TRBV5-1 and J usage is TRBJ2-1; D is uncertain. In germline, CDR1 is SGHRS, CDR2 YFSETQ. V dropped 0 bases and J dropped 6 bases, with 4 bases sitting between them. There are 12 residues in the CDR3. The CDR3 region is CASSLAGNEQFF. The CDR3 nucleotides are TGCGCCAGCAGCTTGGCTGGCAATGAGCAGTTCTTC.